One and the same sample provided the 4 T cell receptor beta chains below, sequenced in a study of cytomegalovirus exposure and HLA in healthy donors. With 60 Vbeta and 13 Jbeta primers, the PCR was carried out. Sequencing was performed with immunoSEQ multiplex PCR; in TCRdb, only in-frame clones are kept and a portion is missing. The sample lists approximately 150,000 clones, 70% to 80% occurring once. The source material was PBMCs. Source of these receptors: a woman in her thirties or forties in good health and CMV-seronegative.

This chain joins TRBV21-1 and TRBJ2-7; the table's D call TRBD1 went unverified against the DNA. TRBV21-1 is a recognized pseudogene. The CDR3 covers 18 residues. CDR3 in amino acids: CASSKAPPKVGGPQGEYF. DNA of the CDR3: TGTGCCAGCAGCAAAGCCCCACCAAAGGTGGGAGGGCCACAGGGGGAGTACTTC.

This chain joins TRBV11-1 and TRBJ2-2, with TRBD2 matching 10 bases. This CDR3 is 14 amino acids long. Germline lookup yields CDR1 SGHAT and CDR2 FQDESV (reference sequence). After removal of 7 bases from V and 5 bases from J, the junction contained 4 bases not matched to a gene. The chain's CDR3 is CASNIAGGTGELFF. As DNA, the CDR3 is TGTGCCAGCAACATAGCGGGAGGAACCGGGGAGCTGTTTTTT. Looking up the rest from reference TRBV11-1 and TRBJ2-2 gives the full variable domain: EAEVAQSPRYKITEKSQAVAFWCDPISGHATLYWYRQILGQGPELLVQFQDESVVDDSQLPKDRFSAERLKGVDSTLKIQPAELGDSAMYLCASNIAGGTGELFFGEGSRLTVL.

V usage is TRBV4-1 and J usage is TRBJ2-3; 7 nucleotides line up with TRBD2. Germline CDR1 MGHRA, CDR2 YSYEKL. V lost 0 bases, J lost 3 bases, and 6 bases stayed unmatched. The CDR3 totals 16 residues. The CDR3 here is CASSQDAGAGTDTQYF. The CDR3 coding sequence is TGCGCCAGCAGCCAAGATGCGGGAGCGGGGACAGATACGCAGTATTTT.

The chain uses TRBV19 and TRBJ2-2, with D uncertain. In germline, CDR1 is LNHDA, CDR2 SQIVND (reference sequence). The CDR3 consists of 14 residues. V was trimmed by 7 bases and J by 2 bases, leaving 11 bases between them. In nucleotides, the CDR3 is TGTGCCAGTACAAGGCTAGTAAACACCGGGGAGCTGTTTTTT. It encodes CASTRLVNTGELFF. Looking up the rest from reference TRBV19 and TRBJ2-2 gives the full variable domain: DGGITQSPKYLFRKEGQNVTLSCEQNLNHDAMYWYRQDPGQGLRLIYYSQIVNDFQKGDIAEGYSVSREKKESFPLTVTSAQKNPTAFYLCASTRLVNTGELFFGEGSRLTVL.